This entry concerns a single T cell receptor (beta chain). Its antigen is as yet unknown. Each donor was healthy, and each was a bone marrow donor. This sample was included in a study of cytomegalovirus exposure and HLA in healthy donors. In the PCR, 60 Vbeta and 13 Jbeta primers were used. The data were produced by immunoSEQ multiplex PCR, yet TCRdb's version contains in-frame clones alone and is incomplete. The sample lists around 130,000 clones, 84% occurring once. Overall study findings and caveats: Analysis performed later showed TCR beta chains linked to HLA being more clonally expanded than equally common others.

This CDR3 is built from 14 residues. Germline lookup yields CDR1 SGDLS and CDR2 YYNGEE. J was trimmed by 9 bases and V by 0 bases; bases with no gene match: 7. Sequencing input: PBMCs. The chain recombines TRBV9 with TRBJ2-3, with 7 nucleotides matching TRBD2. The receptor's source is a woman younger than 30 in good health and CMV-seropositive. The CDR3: CASSVGGGTLTQYF. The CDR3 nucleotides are TGTGCCAGCAGCGTAGGGGGGGGGACGTTAACGCAGTATTTT. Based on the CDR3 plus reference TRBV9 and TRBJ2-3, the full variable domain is DSGVTQTPKHLITATGQRVTLRCSPRSGDLSVYWYQQSLDQGLQFLIQYYNGEERAKGNILERFSAQQFPDLHSELNLSSLELGDSALYFCASSVGGGTLTQYFGPGTRLTVL.